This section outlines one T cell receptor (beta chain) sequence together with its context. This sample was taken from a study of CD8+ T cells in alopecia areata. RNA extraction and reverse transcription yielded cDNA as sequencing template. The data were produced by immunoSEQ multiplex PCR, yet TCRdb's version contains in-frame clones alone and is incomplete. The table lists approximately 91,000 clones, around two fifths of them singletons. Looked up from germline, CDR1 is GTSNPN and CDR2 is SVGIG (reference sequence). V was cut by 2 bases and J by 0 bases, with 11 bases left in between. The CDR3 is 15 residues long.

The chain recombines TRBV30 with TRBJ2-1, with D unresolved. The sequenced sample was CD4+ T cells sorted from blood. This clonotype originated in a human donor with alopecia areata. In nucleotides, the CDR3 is TGTGCCTGGAGTAGGCTACTTAGCTCCTACAATGAGCAGTTCTTC. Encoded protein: CAWSRLLSSYNEQFF.